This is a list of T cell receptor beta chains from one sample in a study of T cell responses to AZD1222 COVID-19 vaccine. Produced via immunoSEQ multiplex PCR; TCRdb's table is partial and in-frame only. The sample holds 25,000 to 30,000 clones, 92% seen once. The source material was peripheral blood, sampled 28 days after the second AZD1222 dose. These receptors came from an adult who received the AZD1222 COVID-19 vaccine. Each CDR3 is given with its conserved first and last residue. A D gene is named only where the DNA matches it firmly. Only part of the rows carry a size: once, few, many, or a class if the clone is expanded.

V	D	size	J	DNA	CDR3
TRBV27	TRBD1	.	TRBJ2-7	TGTGCCAGCACCAAAGGACAGGGGGTGGGAGAGCAGTACTTC	CASTKGQGVGEQYF
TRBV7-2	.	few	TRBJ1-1	TGTGCCAGCAGCGCCAATGTGAACACTGAAGCTTTCTTT	CASSANVNTEAFF
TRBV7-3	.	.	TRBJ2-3	TGTGCCAGCAGCTTAACGCTAGCAGATACGCAGTATTTT	CASSLTLADTQYF
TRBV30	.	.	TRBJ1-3	TGTGCCTGGAGTGTCGCAGATGGAAACACCATATATTTT	CAWSVADGNTIYF
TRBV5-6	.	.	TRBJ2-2	TGTGCCAGCAGCTTGCGAGGCCCGGGGACCGGGGAGCTGTTTTTT	CASSLRGPGTGELFF
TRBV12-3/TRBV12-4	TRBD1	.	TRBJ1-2	TGTGCCAGCAGTCTCAGGGGGCGGAATGGCTACACCTTC	CASSLRGRNGYTF
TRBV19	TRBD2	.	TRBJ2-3	TGTGCCAGTAGTATAGGGACTAGCACCCTAGGGACGCAGTATTTT	CASSIGTSTLGTQYF
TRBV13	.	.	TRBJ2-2	TGTGCCAGCAGTTACCCGGGGGAGCTGTTTTTT	CASSYPGELFF
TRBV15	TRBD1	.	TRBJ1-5	TGTGCCACCAGCTTACAGGGGCTGGGGAGCAATCAGCCCCAGCATTTT	CATSLQGLGSNQPQHF
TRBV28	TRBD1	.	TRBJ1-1	TGTGCCAGCAGTGCAGACCTCAGGTCGGGACAGGGTTGGACTGAAGCTTTCTTT	CASSADLRSGQGWTEAFF
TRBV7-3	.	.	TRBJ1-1	TGTGCCAGCAGCCCGGACGGGGACTCGGCTTTCTTT	CASSPDGDSAFF
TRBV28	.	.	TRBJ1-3	TGTGCCAGCAGTCAACAGAGCCACTCTGGAAACACCATATATTTT	CASSQQSHSGNTIYF
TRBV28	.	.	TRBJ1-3	TGTGCCAGCAGTTTACGGGCGGCGAGCTCTGGAAACACCATATATTTT	CASSLRAASSGNTIYF
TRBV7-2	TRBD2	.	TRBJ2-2	TGTGCCAGCAGCTCCCCTAGCGGACACACCGGGGAGCTGTTTTTT	CASSSPSGHTGELFF
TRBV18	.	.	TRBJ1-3	TGTGCCAGCTCACCACCGGCAAACTCTGGAAACACCATATATTTT	CASSPPANSGNTIYF
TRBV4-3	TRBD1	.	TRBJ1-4	TGCGCCAGCAGCCAAGATGGGACAGGGGAGGAAAAACTGTTTTTT	CASSQDGTGEEKLFF
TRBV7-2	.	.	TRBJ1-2	TGTGCCAGCAGCCCGTACACAATGACTAACTATGGCTACACCTTC	CASSPYTMTNYGYTF
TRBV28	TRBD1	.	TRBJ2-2	TGTGCCAGCTCGCGGTCCCTGAGCAGGGGGACCGGGGAGCTGTTTTTT	CASSRSLSRGTGELFF
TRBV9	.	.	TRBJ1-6	TGTGCCAGCAGCGTAGCCGCCAGGGGAGGATGGTCACCCCTCCACTTT	CASSVAARGGWSPLHF
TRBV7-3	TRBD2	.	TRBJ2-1	TGTGCCAGCAGCTTAATGGGTCTAGCGGGAAGCTACAATGAGCAGTTCTTC	CASSLMGLAGSYNEQFF
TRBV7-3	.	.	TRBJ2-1	TGTGCCAGCAGCTTATCTTCCAGGGACAATGAGCAGTTCTTC	CASSLSSRDNEQFF
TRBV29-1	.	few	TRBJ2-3	TGCAGCGTTGAAGGGGGGACAGATACGCAGTATTTT	CSVEGGTDTQYF
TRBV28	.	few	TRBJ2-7	TGTGCCAGCTTCCCCACTTCCTCCTACGAGCAGTACTTC	CASFPTSSYEQYF
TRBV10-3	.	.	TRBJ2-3	TGTGCCATCAGTGACGGGACTGGCTTGGTTACGCAGTATTTT	CAISDGTGLVTQYF
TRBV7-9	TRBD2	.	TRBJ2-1	TGTGCCAGCAGAGCCTTAGCGGGAGCCTCCTACAATGAGCAGTTCTTC	CASRALAGASYNEQFF
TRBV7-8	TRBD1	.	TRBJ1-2	TGTGCCAGCAGCTTACGACAGGGTGGCGGCTATGGCTACACCTTC	CASSLRQGGGYGYTF
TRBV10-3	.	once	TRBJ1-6	TGTGCCATCAGTGACACCGGGACAAAGACCCTCCACTTT	CAISDTGTKTLHF
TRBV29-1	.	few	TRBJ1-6	TGCAGCGGACCAAGGATTAAGACGGACTGTAATTCACCCCTCCACTTT	CSGPRIKTDCNSPLHF
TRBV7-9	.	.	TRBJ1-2	TGTGCCAGCACCCCGACGGGGGAGAACTATGGCTACACCTTC	CASTPTGENYGYTF
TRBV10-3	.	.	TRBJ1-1	TGTGCCATCAGCTTACAAGAGAACACTGAAGCTTTCTTT	CAISLQENTEAFF
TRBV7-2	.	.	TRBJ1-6	TGTGCCAGCAGCCCCCGGACGGGACAAAATTCACCCCTCCACTTT	CASSPRTGQNSPLHF
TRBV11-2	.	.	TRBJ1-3	TGTGCCAGCGGGGGGCGTGGAAACACCATATATTTT	CASGGRGNTIYF
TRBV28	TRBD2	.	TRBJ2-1	TGTGCCAGCAGCGGGAGGGCAGCCTCGGACGATGAGCAGTTCTTC	CASSGRAASDDEQFF
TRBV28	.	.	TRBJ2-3	TGTGCCAGCAGCCCGATAGGGGCAGCTAGCACAGATACGCAGTATTTT	CASSPIGAASTDTQYF
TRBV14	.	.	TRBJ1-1	TGTGCCAGCAGCCAATACACAGGGAACACTGAAGCTTTCTTT	CASSQYTGNTEAFF
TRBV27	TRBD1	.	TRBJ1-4	TGTGCCAGCAGTTCCACAGGGGCAACTAATGAAAAACTGTTTTTT	CASSSTGATNEKLFF
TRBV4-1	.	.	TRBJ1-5	TGCGCCAGCAGCCAGGGCAATCAGCCCCAGCATTTT	CASSQGNQPQHF
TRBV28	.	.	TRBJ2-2	TGTGCCAGCAGTTTAGCCAGGGCGAACACCGGGGAGCTGTTTTTT	CASSLARANTGELFF
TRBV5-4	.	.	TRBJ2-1	TGTGCCAGCAGCTTGGTGACTAACAATGAGCAGTTCTTC	CASSLVTNNEQFF
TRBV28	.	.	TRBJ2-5	TGTGCCAGCACCGATCGGTCAATAGGCGGCCAAGAGACCCAGTACTTC	CASTDRSIGGQETQYF
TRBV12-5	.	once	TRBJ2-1	TGTGCTAGTGGCCCCGGGATAGGGCTGCACAATGAGCAGTTCTTC	CASGPGIGLHNEQFF
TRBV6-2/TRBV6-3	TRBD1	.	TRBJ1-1	TGTGCCAGCAGCGGGACAGGGGGCATGAACACTGAAGCTTTCTTT	CASSGTGGMNTEAFF
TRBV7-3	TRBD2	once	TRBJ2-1	TGTGCCAGCAGCTTAGGCGGGGGGAATCCACACAATGAGCAGTTCTTC	CASSLGGGNPHNEQFF
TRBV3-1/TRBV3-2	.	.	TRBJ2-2	TGTGCCAGCGTACCGGGAACTAACACCGGGGAGCTGTTTTTT	CASVPGTNTGELFF
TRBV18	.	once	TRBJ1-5	TGTGCCAGCTCACCCGACAGCAGTCAGCCCCAGCATTTT	CASSPDSSQPQHF
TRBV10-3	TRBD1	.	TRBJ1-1	TGTGCCATCGGGACAGGAGTTCAGAACACTGAAGCTTTCTTT	CAIGTGVQNTEAFF
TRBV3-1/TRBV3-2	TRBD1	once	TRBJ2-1	TGTGCCAGCAGCCACGGGACAGGGGGTTACAATGAGCAGTTCTTC	CASSHGTGGYNEQFF
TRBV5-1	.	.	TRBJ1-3	TGCGCCAGCAGCTTGCAGGGTGAGGGAAACACCATATATTTT	CASSLQGEGNTIYF
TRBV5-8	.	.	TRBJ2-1	TGTGCCAGCGGTCTCAGCGGCGCTGAGGATGAGCAGTTCTTC	CASGLSGAEDEQFF
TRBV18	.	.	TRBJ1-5	TGTGCCAGCTCACCGGATTGGGGGCTGGAGCCCCAGCATTTT	CASSPDWGLEPQHF
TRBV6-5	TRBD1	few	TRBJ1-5	TGTGCCACCGGGACAGGGACCCGTGGAAATCAGCCCCAGCATTTT	CATGTGTRGNQPQHF
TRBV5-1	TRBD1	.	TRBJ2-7	TGCGCCAGCAGCATCCCCGGGACAGCAGGGGAGCAGTACTTC	CASSIPGTAGEQYF